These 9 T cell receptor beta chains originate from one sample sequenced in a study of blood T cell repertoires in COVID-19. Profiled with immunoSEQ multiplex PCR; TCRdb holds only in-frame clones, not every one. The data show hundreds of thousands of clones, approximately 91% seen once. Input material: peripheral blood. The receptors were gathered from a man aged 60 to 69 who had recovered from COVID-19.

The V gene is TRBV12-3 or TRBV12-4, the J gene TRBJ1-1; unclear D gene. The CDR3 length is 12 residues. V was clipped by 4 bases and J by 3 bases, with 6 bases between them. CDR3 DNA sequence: TGTGCCAGCAGTTCCCGGGACACTGAAGCTTTCTTT. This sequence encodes CASSSRDTEAFF.

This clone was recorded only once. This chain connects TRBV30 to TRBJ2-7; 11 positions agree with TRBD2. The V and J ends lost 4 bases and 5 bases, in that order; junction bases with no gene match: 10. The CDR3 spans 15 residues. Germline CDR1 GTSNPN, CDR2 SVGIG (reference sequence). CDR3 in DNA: TGTGCCTGGACCCCTAGCGGGAGGAGGAAAAACGAGCAGTACTTC. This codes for CAWTPSGRRKNEQYF. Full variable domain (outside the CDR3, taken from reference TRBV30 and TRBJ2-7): SQTIHQWPATLVQPVGSPLSLECTVEGTSNPNLYWYRQAAGRGLQLLFYSVGIGQISSEVPQNLSASRPQDRQFILSSKKLLLSDSGFYLCAWTPSGRRKNEQYFGPGTRLTVT.

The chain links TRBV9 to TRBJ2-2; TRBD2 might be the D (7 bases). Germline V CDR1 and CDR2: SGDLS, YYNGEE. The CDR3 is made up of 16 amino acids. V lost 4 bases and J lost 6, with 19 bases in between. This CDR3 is CASSTLGGGGPGELFF. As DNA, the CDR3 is TGTGCCAGCAGCACCTTAGGCGGGGGCGGCCCCGGGGAGCTGTTTTTT. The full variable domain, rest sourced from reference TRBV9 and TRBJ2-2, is DSGVTQTPKHLITATGQRVTLRCSPRSGDLSVYWYQQSLDQGLQFLIQYYNGEERAKGNILERFSAQQFPDLHSELNLSSLELGDSALYFCASSTLGGGGPGELFFGEGSRLTVL.

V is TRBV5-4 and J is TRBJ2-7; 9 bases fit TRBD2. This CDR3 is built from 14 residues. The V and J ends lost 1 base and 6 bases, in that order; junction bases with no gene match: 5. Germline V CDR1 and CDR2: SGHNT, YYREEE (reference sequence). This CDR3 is CASSLQREVGEQYF. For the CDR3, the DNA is TGTGCCAGCAGCTTGCAGCGGGAGGTCGGCGAGCAGTACTTC.

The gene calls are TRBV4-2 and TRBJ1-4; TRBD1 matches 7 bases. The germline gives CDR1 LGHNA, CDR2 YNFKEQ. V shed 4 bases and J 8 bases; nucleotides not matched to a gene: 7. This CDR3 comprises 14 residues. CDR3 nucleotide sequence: TGTGCCAGCAGCCCCGGGACAGCTCGAGAAAAACTGTTTTTT. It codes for CASSPGTAREKLFF.

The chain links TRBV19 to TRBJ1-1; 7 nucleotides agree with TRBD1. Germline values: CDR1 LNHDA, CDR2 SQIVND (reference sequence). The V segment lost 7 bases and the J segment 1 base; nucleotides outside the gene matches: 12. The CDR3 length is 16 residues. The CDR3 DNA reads TGTGCCAGTAAGGGTGGGTTGGGACAGAGGAACACTGAAGCTTTCTTT. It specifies CASKGGLGQRNTEAFF.

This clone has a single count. As DNA, the CDR3 is TGTGCCAGCCAAGTCCAGGAGACCCAGTACTTC. This translates into CASQVQETQYF. The chain carries TRBV7-9 and TRBJ2-5; D gene ambiguous. CDR1 and CDR2 (germline): SEHNR, FQNEAQ (reference sequence). The CDR3 has 11 amino acids. Between the trimmed V and J ends, which lost 8 bases and 5 bases, there was a span of 9 bases.

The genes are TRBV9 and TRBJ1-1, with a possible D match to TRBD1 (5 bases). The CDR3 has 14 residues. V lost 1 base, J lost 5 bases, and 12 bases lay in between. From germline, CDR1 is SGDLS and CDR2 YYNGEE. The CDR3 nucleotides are TGTGCCAGCAGCGTATGGGGCCGGGGGACTGAAGCTTTCTTT. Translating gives CASSVWGRGTEAFF. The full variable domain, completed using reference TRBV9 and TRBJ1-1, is DSGVTQTPKHLITATGQRVTLRCSPRSGDLSVYWYQQSLDQGLQFLIQYYNGEERAKGNILERFSAQQFPDLHSELNLSSLELGDSALYFCASSVWGRGTEAFFGQGTRLTVV.

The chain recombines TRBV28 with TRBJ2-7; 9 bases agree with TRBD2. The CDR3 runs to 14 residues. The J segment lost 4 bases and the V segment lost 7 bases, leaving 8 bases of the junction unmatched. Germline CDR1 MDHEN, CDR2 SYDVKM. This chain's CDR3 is CASTVGLATYEQYF. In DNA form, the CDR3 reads TGTGCCAGCACCGTAGGACTAGCGACATACGAGCAGTACTTC.